This T cell receptor beta chain was found in a study of patients and donors after allogeneic stem cell transplantation. The CDR3 runs to 16 residues. The germline CDR1 and CDR2 sequences are SGHRS and YFSETQ. V lost 7 bases and J 0 bases, leaving 18 bases between the germline ends. TCRdb fed the RT-PCR reads into MiXCR, producing one record per CDR3 protein. The table lists about a million distinct CDR3 sequences, 15% to 20% of them singletons. The receptor was derived from a human donor who was either an allogeneic HSCT recipient or a stem cell or donor lymphocyte infusion donor (not recorded which). It is not recorded whose cells these are; they may come from a transplant donor. The chain employs TRBV5-1 and TRBJ2-3; perhaps D is TRBD1 or TRBD2 (6 bases each). The sample was blood, either unsorted or a sorted T cell fraction (not recorded which). The CDR3 sequence is CASGGRASGSTDTQYF. The CDR3 DNA reads as TGCGCCAGCGGGGGCAGGGCCAGCGGGAGCACAGATACGCAGTATTTT.